This is a list of T cell receptor beta chains from one sample in a study of tumor-infiltrating lymphocytes in primary liver carcinoma. TCRdb re-analysed the multiplex PCR reads in MiXCR, keeping a single row per CDR3 protein. Of under 200,000 distinct CDR3 sequences listed, 85% were seen once; the top ten hold 15% to 20%. The sample comprised tumor tissue from primary liver carcinoma. The receptor source for this set is a man in his forties with primary liver carcinoma and hepatitis B virus infection. CDR3s include the opening cysteine and the closing phenylalanine or tryptophan. A D gene is named only where the DNA matches it firmly. Only part of the rows carry a size: once, few, many, or a class if the clone is expanded.

J gene,V gene,D gene,clone size,CDR3 protein,CDR3 DNA
TRBJ1-2,TRBV28,TRBD1,many,CASSRRDRIYGYTF,TGTGCCAGCAGTCGGAGGGACAGGATCTATGGCTACACCTTC
TRBJ2-7,TRBV6-1,NA,NA,CASSHSTAASSYEQNF,TGTGCCAGCAGTCACTCAACGGCTGCGAGCTCCTACGAGCAGAACTTC
TRBJ1-2,TRBV6-1,TRBD1,NA,CASISETGFYGYTF,TGTGCCAGTATTTCCGAGACAGGGTTCTATGGCTACACCTTC
TRBJ2-5,TRBV12-3/TRBV12-4,NA,NA,CVSSFVQGETQYF,TGTGTCAGCAGTTTTGTCCAGGGAGAGACCCAGTACTTC
TRBJ2-1,TRBV30,NA,many,CAWKGVDLGGGEQFF,TGTGCCTGGAAAGGGGTTGACCTAGGGGGGGGTGAGCAGTTCTTC
TRBJ2-2,TRBV5-1,NA,NA,CASRSPLENTGELIF,TGCGCCAGCCGATCGCCCCTAGAGAACACCGGGGAGCTGATTTTT
TRBJ1-5,TRBV28,TRBD1,NA,CASREDRAALSLTSKLTQHF,TGTGCCAGCAGAGAAGACAGGGCCGCCCTTAGCCTCACCTCCAAGTTGACCCAACATTTT
TRBJ2-3,TRBV11-2,NA,NA,CASSPQGRADTQYF,TGTGCCAGCAGTCCCCAGGGCCGGGCAGATACGCAGTACTTT
TRBJ2-1,TRBV14,NA,once,CASSQGRTSGEQFF,TGTGCCAGCAGCCAAGGAAGGACGTCGGGGGAGCAGTTCTTC
TRBJ2-5,TRBV6-5,NA,NA,CASNYAGSKETQYF,TGTGCCAGCAACTACGCAGGGAGCAAGGAGACCCAGTACTTC
TRBJ2-3,TRBV29-1,TRBD1,once,CSTPGQGSIDMQYF,TGCAGCACACCGGGACAGGGAAGCATAGATATGCAGTATTTT
TRBJ1-4,TRBV28,NA,many,CASSLPGINEKLFF,TGTGCCAGCAGCTTACCCGGGATTAATGAAAAACTGTTTTTT
TRBJ2-5,TRBV4-1,NA,NA,CASSLEGGLPQETQYF,TGCGCCAGCAGCCTTGAGGGGGGACTGCCTCAAGAGACCCAGTACTTC
TRBJ2-7,TRBV11-2,NA,NA,CASNSKRKSYEQYF,TGTGCCAGCAACTCTAAGAGGAAGTCGTACGAGCAGTACTTC
TRBJ1-5,TRBV11-2,NA,NA,CSSSLVGVTGNKQPQHF,TGTTCCAGCAGCCTAGTAGGGGTAACAGGGAACAAACAGCCCCAGCATTTT
TRBJ1-1,TRBV5-1,NA,NA,CASVYRTVNTEAYF,TGCGCCAGCGTCTATCGGACAGTCAACACTGAAGCTTACTTT
TRBJ2-4,TRBV11-1,NA,NA,CASSFPGTCGTKNFQYF,TGTGCCAGCAGCTTTCCCGGGACTTGCGGCACCAAAAACTTCCAGTACTTC
TRBJ1-6,TRBV4-1,NA,NA,CASSPKRDSNSPPHF,TGCGCCAGCAGCCCCAAGAGGGATTCCAATTCACCCCCCCACTTT
TRBJ2-3,TRBV29-1,NA,NA,CSVDGGDSTDTQYF,TGCAGCGTTGATGGCGGAGATAGCACAGACACGCAGTATTTT
TRBJ2-5,TRBV11-2,NA,NA,CASSLTSNQETQLF,TGTGCCAGCAGCCTGACGAGTAACCAAGAGACCCAGCTCTTC
TRBJ2-1,TRBV4-1,TRBD2,NA,CASSPRGVAGGPSEQFF,TGCGCCAGCAGCCCCAGAGGTGTAGCGGGAGGGCCTAGTGAGCAGTTTTTC
TRBJ2-4,TRBV12-3/TRBV12-4,TRBD1,NA,CASSGTDLTKNIQYF,TGTGCCAGCAGTGGGACAGATCTAACCAAAAACATTCAGTACTTC
TRBJ2-5,TRBV11-1,NA,NA,CASSSPVSAWETQYF,TGTGCCAGCAGCTCCCCGGTATCAGCCTGGGAGACCCAGTACTTC
TRBJ1-5,TRBV12-3/TRBV12-4,TRBD1,once,CASIFGTGGHQPEHF,TGTGCCAGCATATTCGGGACAGGGGGCCATCAACCCGAGCATTTT
TRBJ2-3,TRBV29-1,NA,NA,CSVSGTAQINTQYF,TGCAGCGTTTCCGGGACGGCCCAGATAAATACGCAGTATTTT
TRBJ1-1,TRBV20-1,NA,NA,CSARDQRFFTEAFF,TGCAGTGCTAGAGATCAAAGGTTTTTCACTGAAGCTTTCTTT
TRBJ1-2,TRBV4-2,NA,many,CASSQGARSPYGYTF,TGTGCCAGCAGCCAAGGCGCCAGGAGCCCCTATGGCTACACCTTC
TRBJ1-2,TRBV4-2,NA,NA,CASSQEWTDDGYIF,TGTGCCAGTAGCCAAGAATGGACAGATGATGGCTACATCTTC
TRBJ2-7,TRBV5-5,TRBD2,NA,CVSSLVIGAGVWKQYF,TGTGTCAGCAGCTTAGTTATAGGAGCGGGAGTATGGAAGCAGTACTTC
TRBJ2-2,TRBV7-9,TRBD1,NA,CASSRDRGTTGELFF,TGTGCCAGCAGCCGTGACAGGGGGACCACCGGGGAGCTGTTTTTT
TRBJ2-1,TRBV30,TRBD2,NA,CACHNGRLPLF,TGTGCCTGTCATAACGGGAGGTTGCCGTTATTC
TRBJ1-2,TRBV11-2,NA,NA,CTSCLNSVAYSRGYTF,TGTACCAGCTGCTTAAATTCGGTAGCCTATTCTCGAGGCTACACCTTC
TRBJ1-1,TRBV6-1,NA,many,CATQEVNTEAFF,TGTGCCACACAGGAGGTGAACACTGAAGCTTTCTTT
TRBJ1-2,TRBV4-1,TRBD1,NA,CASSPSRDRGSYSYTF,TGCGCCAGCAGCCCGTCCAGGGACAGGGGGAGCTATAGCTACACCTTC
TRBJ1-1,TRBV12-3/TRBV12-4,NA,many,CASSLEGGSAFF,TGTGCCAGCAGTCTTGAAGGAGGCTCGGCTTTCTTT
TRBJ2-3,TRBV11-1,NA,NA,CAGNPKGPYDTQYF,TGTGCCGGTAACCCTAAGGGCCCGTATGATACGCAGTATTTT
TRBJ1-2,TRBV28,NA,NA,CASSLGFSLLNHGYTF,TGTGCCAGCAGCCTAGGTTTCAGTCTACTTAACCATGGCTACACCTTC